This is a list of T cell receptor beta chains from one sample in a study of shared clonotypes between healthy human individuals. Measured with immunoSEQ multiplex PCR; TCRdb has only the in-frame clones, and not every one. The sample shows a few million clones, 90% to 95% of them seen only once. The sample was naive CD4+ T cells sorted from blood. All receptors come from a man younger than 35 in good health. CDR3s leave out the opening cysteine and the closing phenylalanine or tryptophan. Not all rows give a size; the values are once, few, many and, for expanded clones, a class.

>TRBJ2-3|TRBV6-6|-
ASSRTSGPDTQY
>TRBJ1-4|TRBV11-2|-
ASSLGYYEKLF
>TRBJ2-1|TRBV7-2|-
ASSPGLAGTISYNEQF
>TRBJ2-7|TRBV25-1|-
ASRLDRGYEQY
>TRBJ2-3|TRBV29-1|-
SAKTGTSTDTQY
>TRBJ2-1|TRBV6-4|-
ASSDWGRDVDEQF
>TRBJ1-1|TRBV11-2|-
ASSRLGQRNTEAF
>TRBJ1-6|TRBV6-5|-
ASSSLGRSYNSPLH
>TRBJ2-5|TRBV21-1|once
ASPRDSQETQY
>TRBJ2-1|TRBV7-6|-
ASSLGHEQF
>TRBJ2-1|TRBV10-3|-
AITRTSGGQPYNEQF
>TRBJ2-1|TRBV7-2|-
ASSLARLGGYNEQF
>TRBJ1-2|TRBV6-1|-
ASSEGETRANYGYT
>TRBJ2-7|TRBV18|once
ASSPQELWDRGIDEQY
>TRBJ1-5|TRBV10-3|-
AISGAGDQPQH
>TRBJ2-3|TRBV4-3|once
ASSLKREGQGSTDTQY
>TRBJ2-3|TRBV5-1|once
ASSLGSGGSDTQY
>TRBJ1-2|TRBV5-1|once
ASSVLQGEGGYT
>TRBJ1-2|TRBV6-5|-
ASSQTGASGYT
>TRBJ2-5|TRBV14|-
ASSQYETQY
>TRBJ2-5|TRBV19|-
ASSWRESRGGMAQY
>TRBJ2-7|TRBV9|-
ASSVDQTGGNTYEQY
>TRBJ1-1|TRBV10-3|-
AIRRMGQLNTEAF
>TRBJ2-3|TRBV4-3|-
ASSQDRSGRGDTQY
>TRBJ1-1|TRBV19|-
ASSNTGGRTEAF
>TRBJ1-3|TRBV30|-
AWSVRGRSHGAGNTIY
>TRBJ2-1|TRBV2|-
ASSPGASGMYNEQF
>TRBJ2-3|TRBV30|-
AWKHGTNTDTQY
>TRBJ2-3|TRBV4-1|-
ASSQDGAGISLADTQY
>TRBJ2-2|TRBV5-4|-
ASSLGLAGMNTGELF
>TRBJ2-5|TRBV6-6|-
ASSYPGLAETQY
>TRBJ2-7|TRBV2|-
ASSEVGVKGSYEQY
>TRBJ1-2|TRBV30|-
AWKTGPANYGYT